These T cell receptor beta chains were read from a single sample in a study of STAT3 mutations in large granular lymphocyte leukemia. Data came from immunoSEQ multiplex PCR; TCRdb stores just in-frame clones and leaves some out. The table has fewer than 4,500 clones, under 70% seen once. Source material: peripheral blood mononuclear cells. Receptors were obtained from a male patient in his fifties with T-cell large granular lymphocyte leukemia. Some clones in this sample may be carry-over from other donors' samples. CDR3s include the opening cysteine and the closing phenylalanine or tryptophan. D genes are given only for firm matches. Size is omitted from some rows. Given values are once, few, many or a class for expanded clones.

V gene: TRBV27; J gene: TRBJ2-6; clone size: NA; D gene: NA; CDR3 protein: CASSPIREAGSGANVLTF; CDR3 DNA: TGTGCCAGCAGTCCGATCAGGGAGGCCGGGTCTGGGGCCAACGTCCTGACTTTC
V gene: TRBV25-1; J gene: TRBJ1-2; clone size: NA; D gene: NA; CDR3 protein: CASSGNRYRSYGYTF; CDR3 DNA: TGTGCCAGCAGTGGGAATAGGTACAGAAGTTATGGCTACACCTTC
V gene: TRBV7-9; J gene: TRBJ2-5; clone size: few; D gene: NA; CDR3 protein: CASSLEGWRETQYF; CDR3 DNA: TGTGCCAGCAGCTTAGAAGGGTGGCGCGAGACCCAGTACTTC
V gene: TRBV29-1; J gene: TRBJ1-1; clone size: NA; D gene: NA; CDR3 protein: CSSTVKQNTEAFF; CDR3 DNA: TGCAGCTCGACCGTCAAGCAGAACACTGAAGCTTTCTTT
V gene: TRBV27; J gene: TRBJ2-6; clone size: NA; D gene: NA; CDR3 protein: CASSSIPAGANVLTF; CDR3 DNA: TGTGCCAGCAGTTCGATCCCGGCTGGGGCCAACGTCCTGACTTTC
V gene: TRBV7-3; J gene: TRBJ2-7; clone size: NA; D gene: NA; CDR3 protein: CASSLEGGYEQYF; CDR3 DNA: TGTGCCAGCAGCCTCGAGGGGGGGTACGAGCAGTACTTC
V gene: TRBV5-1; J gene: TRBJ2-3; clone size: NA; D gene: TRBD2; CDR3 protein: CASSLPLAGGTDTQYF; CDR3 DNA: TGCGCCAGCAGCCTTCCTCTAGCGGGAGGCACAGATACGCAGTATTTT
V gene: TRBV5-1; J gene: TRBJ2-7; clone size: NA; D gene: TRBD1; CDR3 protein: CASSLGTGAYEQYF; CDR3 DNA: TGCGCCAGCAGCTTGGGGACAGGGGCTTACGAGCAGTACTTC
V gene: TRBV5-4; J gene: TRBJ2-5; clone size: few; D gene: TRBD1; CDR3 protein: CASSSRQGSGETQYF; CDR3 DNA: TGTGCCAGCAGCTCGAGACAGGGGTCGGGAGAGACCCAGTACTTC
V gene: TRBV7-9; J gene: TRBJ1-3; clone size: NA; D gene: NA; CDR3 protein: CASAKAGNTIYF; CDR3 DNA: TGTGCCAGCGCAAAGGCTGGAAACACCATATATTTT
V gene: TRBV4-1; J gene: TRBJ2-7; clone size: NA; D gene: TRBD2; CDR3 protein: CASSQVLAGDDEQYF; CDR3 DNA: TGCGCCAGCAGCCAAGTGTTAGCGGGAGACGACGAGCAGTACTTC
V gene: TRBV30; J gene: TRBJ2-7; clone size: few; D gene: NA; CDR3 protein: CAWGPGETGEQYF; CDR3 DNA: TGTGCCTGGGGTCCCGGGGAAACGGGCGAGCAGTACTTC
V gene: TRBV2; J gene: TRBJ1-4; clone size: few; D gene: NA; CDR3 protein: CASSEAEGLFF; CDR3 DNA: TGTGCCAGCAGTGAAGCGGAGGGACTGTTTTTT
V gene: TRBV30; J gene: TRBJ2-3; clone size: NA; D gene: NA; CDR3 protein: CAWSAGTSTDTQYF; CDR3 DNA: TGTGCCTGGAGTGCGGGGACTAGCACAGATACGCAGTATTTT
V gene: TRBV5-1; J gene: TRBJ2-5; clone size: NA; D gene: TRBD2; CDR3 protein: CASSLETSGPQETQYF; CDR3 DNA: TGCGCCAGCAGCTTGGAGACTAGCGGGCCCCAAGAGACCCAGTACTTC
V gene: TRBV5-1; J gene: TRBJ1-2; clone size: NA; D gene: NA; CDR3 protein: CASKTNYGYTF; CDR3 DNA: TGCGCCAGCAAGACTAACTATGGCTACACCTTC
V gene: TRBV5-1; J gene: TRBJ1-2; clone size: NA; D gene: NA; CDR3 protein: CASSLARTTYGYTF; CDR3 DNA: TGCGCCAGCAGCTTGGCCCGGACAACTTATGGCTACACCTTC